This T cell receptor beta chain emerged from a study of OX40 agonist ivuxolimab in advanced cancers. Overall study: As their treatment, patients were administered ivuxolimab, an agonistic anti-OX40 (CD134) antibody. Partial responses were achieved by three patients, one with hepatocellular carcinoma and two with cutaneous melanoma. Of mixed ages from about 23 to 90 and averaging about 60 years, the group was over 80% male.

Germline V lookup: CDR1 LNHDA, CDR2 SQIVND (reference sequence). V gave up 7 bases and J gave up 14 bases; unmatched junction bases: 25. The CDR3 is 18 residues long. This clone was picked up one time. TCRdb's copy holds only in-frame clones and misses some; the assay was immunoSEQ multiplex PCR. Altogether 65,000 to 90,000 clones are present, 85% to 90% being singletons, with the ten largest covering approximately 0.76%. The gene calls are TRBV19 and TRBJ2-1; TRBD2 agrees at 11 bases. The clonotype originates from an adult with an advanced solid tumor such as melanoma, head and neck, liver or kidney cancer. Sequenced here: CD4+ or CD8+ T cells sorted from blood, sampled in a trial of the OX40 agonist ivuxolimab. This CDR3 is CASKQGNRLAGGPPQEFF. In nucleotides, the CDR3 is TGTGCCAGTAAGCAAGGAAATAGGCTAGCGGGAGGCCCTCCCCAGGAGTTCTTC. Together with reference TRBV19 and TRBJ2-1, the CDR3 gives the full variable domain: DGGITQSPKYLFRKEGQNVTLSCEQNLNHDAMYWYRQDPGQGLRLIYYSQIVNDFQKGDIAEGYSVSREKKESFPLTVTSAQKNPTAFYLCASKQGNRLAGGPPQEFFGPGTRLTVL.